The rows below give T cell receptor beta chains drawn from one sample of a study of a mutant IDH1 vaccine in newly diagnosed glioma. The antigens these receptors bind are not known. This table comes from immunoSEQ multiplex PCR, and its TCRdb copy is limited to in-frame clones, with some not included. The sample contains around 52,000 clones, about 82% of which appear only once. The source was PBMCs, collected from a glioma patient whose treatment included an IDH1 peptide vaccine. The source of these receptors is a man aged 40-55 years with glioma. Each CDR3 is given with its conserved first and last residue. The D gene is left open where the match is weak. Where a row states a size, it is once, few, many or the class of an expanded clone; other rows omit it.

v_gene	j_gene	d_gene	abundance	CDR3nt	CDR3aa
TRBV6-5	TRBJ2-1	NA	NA	TGTGCCAGCACCCAAGGGAGTGAGCAGTTCTTC	CASTQGSEQFF
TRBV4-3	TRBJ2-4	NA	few	TGCGCCAGCAGCCAAGATCAGGGGGCGGGGGGGAGGAAAAACATTCAGTACTTC	CASSQDQGAGGRKNIQYF
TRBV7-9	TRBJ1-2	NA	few	TGTGCCAGCAGCTTAGCGCCACAGGACTATGGCTACACCTTC	CASSLAPQDYGYTF
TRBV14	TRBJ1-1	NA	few	TGTGCCAGCAGCCAAGGGAGGGTTCGGGAAGCTTTCTTT	CASSQGRVREAFF
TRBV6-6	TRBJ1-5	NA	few	TGTGCCAGCCAAGGGGGAGATAATCAGCCCCAGCATTTT	CASQGGDNQPQHF
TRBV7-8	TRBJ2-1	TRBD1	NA	TGTGCCAGCAGCTTAGCAACGGGACAGGGAACCAATGAGCAGTTCTTC	CASSLATGQGTNEQFF
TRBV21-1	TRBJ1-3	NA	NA	TGTGCCAGCAGACCCGGGACAGGGGAGTCCCGAAACACCATATATTTT	CASRPGTGESRNTIYF
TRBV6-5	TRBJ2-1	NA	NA	TGTGCCAGCAGGGAGAATAGGTATGAGCAGTTCTTC	CASRENRYEQFF
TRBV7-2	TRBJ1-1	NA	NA	TGTGCCAGCAGCTTAAGGTCTGCAGGACTGAACACTGAAGCTTTCTTT	CASSLRSAGLNTEAFF
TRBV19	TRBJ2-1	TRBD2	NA	TGTGCCAGTAGTTTCCGAGCGGGAGCGTCCTACAATGAGCAGTTCTTC	CASSFRAGASYNEQFF
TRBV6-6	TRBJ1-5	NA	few	TGTGCCAGCAGCACTGGGACATACGATCAGCCCCAGCATTTT	CASSTGTYDQPQHF
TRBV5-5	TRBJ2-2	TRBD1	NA	TGTGCCAGCCGAAAAACAGGGGGGACCACCGGGGAGCTGTTTTTT	CASRKTGGTTGELFF
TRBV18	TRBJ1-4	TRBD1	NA	TGTGCCAGCTCTCAACAGGGGGCAAATGAAAAACTGTTTTTT	CASSQQGANEKLFF
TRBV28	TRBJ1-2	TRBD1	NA	TGTGCCACTGGACAGGGGGCTAGGGGCTACACCTTC	CATGQGARGYTF
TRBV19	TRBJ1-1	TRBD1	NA	TGTGCCAGTAGTATACCCGGGACAGGGAACACTGAAGCTTTCTTT	CASSIPGTGNTEAFF
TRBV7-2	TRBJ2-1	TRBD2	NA	TGTGCCAGCAGCTTACTTCCACTAGCGGGACTTCATGAGCAGTTCTTC	CASSLLPLAGLHEQFF
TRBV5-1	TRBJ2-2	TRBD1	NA	TGCGCCAGCAGCTTCCACACAGGGGGTCCGGGGGAGCTGTTTTTT	CASSFHTGGPGELFF
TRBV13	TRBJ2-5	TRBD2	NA	TGTGCCAGCAGCCCAGCCCCGGGACTAGCGGATCAAGAGACCCAGTACTTC	CASSPAPGLADQETQYF
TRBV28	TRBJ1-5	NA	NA	TGTGCCAGCAGTTTGGGGGGTCAGCCCCAGCATTTT	CASSLGGQPQHF
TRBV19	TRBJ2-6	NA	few	TGTGCCAGTAGTATGTTGAGGTCGGGTGGGGCCAACGTCCTGACTTTC	CASSMLRSGGANVLTF
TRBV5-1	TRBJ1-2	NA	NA	TGCGCCAGCAGCTTGGGCCGGTCAGGGGCGGGCGGCTACACCTTC	CASSLGRSGAGGYTF
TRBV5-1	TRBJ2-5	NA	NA	TGCGCCAGCAGCTTTTCGGGCGGAGAGACCCAGTACTTC	CASSFSGGETQYF
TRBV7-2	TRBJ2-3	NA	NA	TGTGCCAGCAGCATCACAGATACGCAGTATTTT	CASSITDTQYF
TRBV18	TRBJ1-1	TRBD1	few	TGTGCCAGCTCCCCTACAGGGGTGAACACTGAAGCTTTCTTT	CASSPTGVNTEAFF
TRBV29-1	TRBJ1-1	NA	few	TGCAGCGTTGAAGTAGGCAGGAAGGGTACTGAAGCTTTCTTT	CSVEVGRKGTEAFF
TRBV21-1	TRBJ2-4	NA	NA	TGTGCCAGCAGCAAAGGTCGTAGGGGAGCCAAAAACATTCAGTACTTC	CASSKGRRGAKNIQYF
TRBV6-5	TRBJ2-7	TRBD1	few	TGTGCCAGCAGTCGACAGGGGAGCTCCTACGAGCAGTACTTC	CASSRQGSSYEQYF
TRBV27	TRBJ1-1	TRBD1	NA	TGTGCCAGCAGTTACAGGGGTGACACTGAAGCTTTCTTT	CASSYRGDTEAFF
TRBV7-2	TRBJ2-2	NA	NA	TGTGCCAGCAGCCCACTCGGTACCGGGGAGCTGTTTTTT	CASSPLGTGELFF
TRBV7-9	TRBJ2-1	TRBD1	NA	TGTGCCAGCAGCTCGGGACAGTCTCTTTCCTACAATGAGCAGTTCTTC	CASSSGQSLSYNEQFF
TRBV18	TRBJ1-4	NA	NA	TGTGCCAGCTCTTCGTCCAAGGGCCCTAATGAAAAACTGTTTTTT	CASSSSKGPNEKLFF
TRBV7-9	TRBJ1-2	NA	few	TGTGCCAGCAGCTTAGGGCAGGGCAGTGGCTATGGCTACACCTTC	CASSLGQGSGYGYTF
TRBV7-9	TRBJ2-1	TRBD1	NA	TGTGCCAGCAGCCCCCGGGACAGTCCTTACAATGAGCAGTTCTTC	CASSPRDSPYNEQFF
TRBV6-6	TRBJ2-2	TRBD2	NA	TGTGCCAGCAGTTACCGCGGGAGGTCCACCGGGGAGCTGTTTTTT	CASSYRGRSTGELFF
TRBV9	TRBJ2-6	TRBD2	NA	TGTGCCAGCAGCGTCCAAGGGGAGGGGCAGGCCAGTCGGCGAATGGCCAACGTCCTGACTTTC	CASSVQGEGQASRRMANVLTF
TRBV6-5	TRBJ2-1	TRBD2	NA	TGTGCCAGCAGTTATACTAGCGGGAACTACAATGAGCAGTTCTTC	CASSYTSGNYNEQFF
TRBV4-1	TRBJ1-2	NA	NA	TGCGCCAGCAGCCAGACGGTCCAGTTTAGCTACACCTTC	CASSQTVQFSYTF
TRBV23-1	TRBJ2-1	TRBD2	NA	TGCGCCGCCCGGGGGGGTAGGGAGCAGTTCTTC	CAARGGREQFF
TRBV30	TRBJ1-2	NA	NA	TGTGCCTGGAGTTCACAGGGAAGAAACTATGGCTACACCTTC	CAWSSQGRNYGYTF
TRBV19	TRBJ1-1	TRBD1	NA	TGTGCCAGCGGACAGGGATCCACTGAAGCTTTCTTT	CASGQGSTEAFF
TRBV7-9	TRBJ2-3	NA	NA	TGTGCCAGCAGCTTAGGGGCCTACGATACGCAGTATTTT	CASSLGAYDTQYF
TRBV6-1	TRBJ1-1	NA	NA	TGTGCCAGCAGTGAACCCGGGCAGATGAACACTGAAGCTTTCTTT	CASSEPGQMNTEAFF
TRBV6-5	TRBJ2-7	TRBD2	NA	TGTGCCAGCAGGCCGGGACTAGCTTCCGACGAGCAGTACTTC	CASRPGLASDEQYF
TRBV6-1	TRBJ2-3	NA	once	TGTGCCAGCAGGGAATTTAGCACAGATACGCAGTATTTT	CASREFSTDTQYF
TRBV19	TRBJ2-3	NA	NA	TGTGCCAGTAGTATGGACGGCGGACCCACAGATACGCAGTATTTT	CASSMDGGPTDTQYF
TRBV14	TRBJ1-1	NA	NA	TGTGCCAGCAGCCAAGGATTAGGCGGGGGCACTGAAGCTTTCTTT	CASSQGLGGGTEAFF
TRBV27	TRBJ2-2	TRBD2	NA	TGTGCCAGCAGTGCCTGGACTAGCGGGAACACCGGGGAGCTGTTTTTT	CASSAWTSGNTGELFF
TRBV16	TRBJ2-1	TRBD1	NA	TGTGCCAGCAGCCTTTTAGGGGACAGGGACCCTTTTGGTAACAATGAGCAGTTCTTC	CASSLLGDRDPFGNNEQFF
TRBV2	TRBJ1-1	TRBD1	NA	TGTGCCAGAAGAGTAACAGGGGGAACTGAAGCTTTCTTT	CARRVTGGTEAFF
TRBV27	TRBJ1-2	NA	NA	TGTGCCAGCAGTTTAGCCCGGGACTTGGATGGCTACACCTTC	CASSLARDLDGYTF
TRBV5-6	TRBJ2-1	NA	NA	TGTGCCAGCAGCTTGGGGGCTGAGCAGTTCTTC	CASSLGAEQFF
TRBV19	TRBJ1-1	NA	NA	TGTGCCAGTAGTATCGGGGGAAGCCCATGGGCTTTCTTT	CASSIGGSPWAFF
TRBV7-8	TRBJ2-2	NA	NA	TGTGCCAGCAGCTTAACCTTGAACACCGGGGAGCTGTTTTTT	CASSLTLNTGELFF
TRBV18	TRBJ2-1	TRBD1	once	TGTGCCAGCTCACCATTGGGTGCGGACAGGGCTTCCAATGAGCAGTTCTTC	CASSPLGADRASNEQFF
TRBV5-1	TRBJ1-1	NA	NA	TGCGCCAGCAGCTTGGACGGCAGTAGGGGCACTGAAGCTTTCTTT	CASSLDGSRGTEAFF
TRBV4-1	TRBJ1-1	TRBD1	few	TGCGCCAGCAGCCAAGATGGTGGGACAGGGCGCACTGAAGCTTTCTTT	CASSQDGGTGRTEAFF
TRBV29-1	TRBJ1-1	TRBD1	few	TGCAGCGTTGAAACAAACAGGGGATCCACTGAAGCTTTCTTT	CSVETNRGSTEAFF
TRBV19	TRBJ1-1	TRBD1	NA	TGTGCCAGTAGACGGACAGGGGGCCGCGGTGAAGCTTTCTTT	CASRRTGGRGEAFF
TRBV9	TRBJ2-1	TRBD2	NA	TGTGCCAGCAGCGTAGGAGTAGCGGGAGACGGTGAGCAGTTCTTC	CASSVGVAGDGEQFF